This TCR beta chain was obtained from a study of follicular helper T cells after annual influenza vaccination. Time point reported: 2015-2016 season, pre-vaccination. The method was immunoSEQ multiplex PCR; TCRdb's version includes in-frame clones alone and lacks a portion of them. The table includes some 14,000 clones, just under 80% detected once. The CDR3 consists of 17 residues. Germline loops: CDR1 SEHNR, CDR2 FQNEAQ (reference sequence). The V segment lost 5 bases and the J segment 0 bases; nucleotides outside the gene matches: 9. The chain couples TRBV7-9 to TRBJ1-1; TRBD1 aligns across 10 bases. The sample consisted of CXCR5- memory CD4+ T cells sorted from blood, taken on the day of influenza vaccination. The clonotype was recovered from an adult who received the influenza vaccine. CDR3 DNA: TGTGCCAGCAGCCAACTCGGACAGGGGGGGCTGAACACTGAAGCTTTCTTT. It is translated as CASSQLGQGGLNTEAFF.